This TCR beta chain emerged from a study of molecular identifiers for immune sequencing clone quantification. The CDR3 has 15 residues. The germline gives CDR1 KGHSH, CDR2 LQKENI. Previously reported methods and listed TCR primers produced the bulk TCR libraries. TCRdb used MiXCR to reprocess the PCR reads, holding one entry per CDR3 protein. Of about 500,000 distinct CDR3 sequences detected, around 23% appear once; the ten largest clones hold 0.7% to 0.9%. Whole-study results and caveats: Underestimated sizes of highly expanded clones could result from identical TCR molecules that share a barcode. Clones that had above 20 RNA copies took up over 98% of effector molecules but under 1% in naive cells.

Comments on this clonotype: Antigen specificity is unknown. Sequence at one end of the junction differs from germline and may be a read error.

The sequence was obtained from a human donor in good health. Some libraries in this study had Jurkat cell RNA spiked in. This chain uses TRBV18 with TRBJ2-1; 8 positions match TRBD2. The sequencing sample was made of naive CD8+ T cells from blood, with Jurkat cell RNA spiked in. Stated subset: FACS-sorted CD8+CD4-CCR7+CD45RA+ naive T cells. This CDR3 reads CASSPRTGGEGELFF. The CDR3 nucleotides are TGTGCCAGCTCACCAAGGACGGGAGGGGAGGGTGAGCTGTTCTTC.